This T cell receptor beta chain was identified during a study of T cell responses to AZD1222 COVID-19 vaccine. Regarding the study as a whole: Following two doses of AZD1222, Spike-specific TCR breadth and depth rose. Per reports, nearly half of all spike-specific TCRs target regions that are unmutated in variants.

J gave up 5 bases and V 4 bases, and 2 bases lay outside the gene matches. The CDR3 runs 15 residues. Germline loops: CDR1 SNHLY, CDR2 FYNNEI. A note on this clone: Its antigen is not known.

Sequenced by immunoSEQ multiplex PCR; TCRdb stores in-frame clones only, minus some. The data hold 75,000 to 95,000 clones, with about 85% observed a single time. The source of this sequence is an adult who received the AZD1222 COVID-19 vaccine. This specimen was peripheral blood, taken 28 days after the second AZD1222 dose. This chain links TRBV2 with TRBJ2-5; 15 bases match TRBD2. In nucleotides, the CDR3 is TGTGCCAGCAGTGGGACTAGCGGGGGGGCGGAGACCCAGTACTTC. It yields the protein CASSGTSGGAETQYF.